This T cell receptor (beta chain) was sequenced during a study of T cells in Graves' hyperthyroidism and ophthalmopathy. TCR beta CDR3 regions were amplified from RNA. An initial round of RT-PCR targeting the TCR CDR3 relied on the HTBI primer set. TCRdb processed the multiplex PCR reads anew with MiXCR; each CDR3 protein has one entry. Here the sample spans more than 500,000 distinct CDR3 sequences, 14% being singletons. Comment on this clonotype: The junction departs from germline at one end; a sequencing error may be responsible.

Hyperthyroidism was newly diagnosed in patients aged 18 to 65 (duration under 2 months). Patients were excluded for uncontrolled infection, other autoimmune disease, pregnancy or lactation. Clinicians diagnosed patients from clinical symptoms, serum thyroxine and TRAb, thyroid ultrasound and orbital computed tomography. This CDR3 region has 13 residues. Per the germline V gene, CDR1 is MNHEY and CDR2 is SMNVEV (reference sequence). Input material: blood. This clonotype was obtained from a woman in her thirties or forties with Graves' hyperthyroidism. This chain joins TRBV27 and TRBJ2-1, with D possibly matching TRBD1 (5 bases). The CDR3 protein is CARSLGQSNEQFF. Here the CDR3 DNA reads TGTGCCCGCAGTTTAGGACAATCCAATGAGCAGTTCTTC.